The present T cell receptor beta chain was sequenced within a study of cytomegalovirus exposure and HLA in healthy donors. The CDR3 is made up of 13 amino acids. V was clipped by 2 bases and J by 6 bases, with 13 bases between them. Germline V gene lookup returns CDR1 GTSNPN and CDR2 SVGIG (reference sequence). Primers included in the PCR were 60 Vbeta and 13 Jbeta primers. Produced via immunoSEQ multiplex PCR; TCRdb's table is partial and in-frame only. The sample comprises roughly 100,000 clones, less than 85% of which are singletons, and around 8.5% rests with the top ten. The chain is built from TRBV30 and TRBJ1-1; D call uncertain. This sequence originates from a man aged 35-49 years in good health and CMV-seropositive. Sequencing was done on a sample of PBMCs. The CDR3 coding sequence is TGTGCCTGGAGTTCAGGTTCGAGGGCTGAAGCTTTCTTT. Translation gives CAWSSGSRAEAFF.